This T cell receptor (beta chain) was sequenced for a study of response to subunit inactivated influenza vaccine. Regarding the study as a whole: Few additional T cells are recruited per seasonal influenza vaccination, authors suggested.

Turning to this clonotype: Its target is unknown.

The V end lost 3 bases, the J end lost 0 bases, and 12 bases lay between the germline ends. Germline V gene sequence: CDR1 DFQATT, CDR2 SNEGSKA (reference sequence). The CDR3 totals 14 residues. MiXCR, applied by TCRdb to the RT-PCR reads, yields one record per CDR3 protein. Of 450,000 to 550,000 distinct CDR3 sequences listed, around 25% are singletons. This sample comprised CD4+ T cells sorted from PBMCs, obtained more than 4 days after vaccination. The V and J genes are TRBV20-1 and TRBJ2-7; TRBD1 or TRBD2 may be the D gene (5 bases each). This sequence was found in a man between 45 and 60 years old who received an inactivated influenza vaccine. The CDR3 here is CSASSGPHSYEQYF. In DNA form, the CDR3 reads TGCAGTGCTAGTTCGGGACCCCACTCCTACGAGCAGTACTTC.